This TCR beta chain was documented in a study of T cells in tumors after PD-1 blockade (dated by TCRdb to the late 2010s). Study-level background: Patients were excluded if they had prior checkpoint blockade, use of systemic immunosuppressants, or recent radiotherapy or other anti-cancer therapy within 4 weeks. Pembrolizumab 200 mg every 3 weeks or cemiplimab 350 mg every 2 weeks was administered to patients. A subset of patients also received ongoing daily vismodegib 150 mg during anti-PD-1 treatment. On average, peripheral blood samples yielded 35,000 to 40,000 unique clonotypes and approximately 100,000 TCR templates (range about 23,000-270,000). Paired single-cell RNA and TCR sequencing was done in the study on site-matched tumors from patients with BCC or SCC, both before and after anti-PD-1 therapy. To compare clonotypes in blood and tumor, bulk TCR sequencing was done on about 9 peripheral blood samples taken from roughly 5 patients. RECIST version 1.1 was used to assess clinical response. The full study reports these points: Roughly 41% of TCR clonotypes from the tumor were detected in blood, and certain novel exhausted tumor clones were present in blood collected before treatment, which suggests recruitment from the periphery. The source of novel T cell clones was not identified and could include lymphoid organs or rare unexpanded clones within the tumor or its periphery.

Comment on this clone: The target of this receptor is not known. No base quality values were provided; no much bigger clone lies one nucleotide off.

Deletion took 4 bases off V and 7 bases off J, with a span of 11 bases between the germline ends. From the cysteine through the phenylalanine, the CDR3 covers 12 amino acids. Here the CDR3 DNA is all that survives: 36 bases in frame from base 1. Per the publication, the time point label means: after anti-PD-1 therapy. For bulk TCRbeta sequencing, genomic DNA was extracted from tumor biopsies or peripheral blood, and input amounts ranged from about 616 ng to 6,500 ng. Histologically proven advanced or metastatic basal or squamous cell carcinoma was present in all patients, all of whom were poor candidates for surgical resection. Of the roughly 10 patients in the basal cell carcinoma cohort, 7 or 8 underwent bulk tumor TCR sequencing. The immunoSEQ platform was used for deep TCRbeta sequencing. The authors processed their data as follows. For further analysis, only productive rearrangements were exported from the immunoSEQ Analyzer. Bulk TCRbeta clonotypes were assigned T cell phenotypes by matching to single-cell RNA+TCR-seq clones sharing the same TCRbeta sequence. Clone enrichment in tumor was calculated as tumor frequency divided by PBMC frequency from bulk TCR sequencing. GLIPH was used to sort TCRs into specificity groups, which are clusters of distinct TCRs that likely recognize common antigens through shared CDR3 motifs. TCRdb took over this immuneACCESS table, retaining in-frame rearrangements with V and J assigned. Such tables are incomplete; in checked studies, under half of the missing clones stem from an unresolved V gene, and the remainder is unexplained. The DNA gave D and trimming, while V, J and clone size come from that table. The table for this sample lists 20,000 to 25,000 clones; 80% to 85% of them were counted only once. Together, the top ten hold 10% to 15% of the sample.

This clonotype was sampled from a human donor with basal cell carcinoma. Recombination joined TRBV12-3 or TRBV12-4 with TRBJ2-7; the D call could be TRBD1 or TRBD2, with each sharing 6 bases. The input for sequencing was PBMCs, taken after anti-PD-1 treatment. The base sequence is TGTGCCAGCAGTTCGGGGGCGCTAGAGCAGTACTTC. Its translation is CASSSGALEQYF.